These T cell receptor beta chains were read from a single sample in a study of identical twins. Via MiXCR, TCRdb re-called the 5' RACE reads, giving one row per CDR3 protein. The sample has hundreds of thousands of distinct CDR3 sequences, 8% to 9% seen once; the top ten hold approximately 0.96%. This sample also appeared in a second study, on yellow fever vaccine responses in identical twins.

The sequenced sample consisted of PBMCs. The receptors originated from a woman aged 18-29 years in good health. Each CDR3 is given with its conserved first and last residue. The D gene is left open where the match is weak. Size tells how often a clone was seen (once, few, many) or the class of an expanded clone, and some rows leave it out.

17	TRBV2	.	TRBJ2-2	.	TGTGCCAGCAGTGGAAGAATGGGGAGCGGGAACACCGGGGAGCTGTTTTTT	CASSGRMGSGNTGELFF
15	TRBV12-3/TRBV12-4	TRBD1	TRBJ1-1	many	TGTGCCAGCAGTATCTACGGGACAGCGAACACTGAAGCTTTCTTT	CASSIYGTANTEAFF
13	TRBV28	.	TRBJ2-7	.	TGTGCCAGCAGTTTGTTGGCCCTCTACGAGCAGTACTTC	CASSLLALYEQYF
13	TRBV7-9	.	TRBJ2-7	.	TGTGCCAGCAGCTTATCACGAATGGACGAGCAGTACTTC	CASSLSRMDEQYF
15	TRBV12-3/TRBV12-4	.	TRBJ2-7	many	TGTGCCAGCAGTTTAAGGGGAGGTCCCCTCTACGAGCAGTACTTC	CASSLRGGPLYEQYF
15	TRBV29-1	.	TRBJ2-3	.	TGCAGCGTTGGGTCGGGTAGGGCCGCTGCCGATACGCAGTATTTT	CSVGSGRAAADTQYF
14	TRBV28	.	TRBJ2-7	many	TGTGCCAGCAGTGACCCGGGTCAAAACTACGAGCAGTACTTC	CASSDPGQNYEQYF
16	TRBV7-9	TRBD1	TRBJ2-1	.	TGTGCCAGCAGCTCATTGGTAGGGGGCGGCTACAATGAGCAGTTCTTC	CASSSLVGGGYNEQFF
16	TRBV6-5	TRBD1	TRBJ2-2	.	TGTGCCAGCAGTCACCTCGGCCAGGGGGCCACCGGGGAGCTGTTTTTT	CASSHLGQGATGELFF
13	TRBV6-5	.	TRBJ1-1	many	TGTGCCAGCAGTTACCCAGGGGTGACTGAAGCTTTCTTT	CASSYPGVTEAFF
16	TRBV20-1	TRBD2	TRBJ2-1	many	TGCAGTGCTAGAGATCTGCGGATTCGTGGGGAGGGGAACCAGTTCTTC	CSARDLRIRGEGNQFF
12	TRBV20-1	.	TRBJ2-5	many	TGCAGTGCTAGCGTGGTGCAAGAGACCCAGTACTTC	CSASVVQETQYF
16	TRBV27	TRBD2	TRBJ2-2	few	TGTGCCAGCACCGGTGGAGCGGGAGTTAACACCGGGGAGCTGTTTTTT	CASTGGAGVNTGELFF
14	TRBV5-6	.	TRBJ1-6	many	TGTGCCAGCAGTTCCCGTACCTATAATTCACCCCTCCACTTT	CASSSRTYNSPLHF
17	TRBV21-1	.	TRBJ2-1	.	TGTGCCAGCACCCTCCGGGCTCTTAGCGGGAGTACCTATGAGCAGTTCTTC	CASTLRALSGSTYEQFF
18	TRBV5-1	TRBD2	TRBJ2-3	.	TGCGCCAGCAGCTTGGCACTAGCGGGGACTTCTAGCACAGATACGCAGTATTTT	CASSLALAGTSSTDTQYF
14	TRBV5-1	.	TRBJ2-3	few	TGCGCCAGCAGCCCCGTAGGGAGGCCAGATACGCAGTATTTT	CASSPVGRPDTQYF
17	TRBV27	TRBD1	TRBJ2-3	.	TGTGCCAGCAGTTCCGGGACAGTTGCCCTTAGCCCAGATACGCAGTATTTT	CASSSGTVALSPDTQYF